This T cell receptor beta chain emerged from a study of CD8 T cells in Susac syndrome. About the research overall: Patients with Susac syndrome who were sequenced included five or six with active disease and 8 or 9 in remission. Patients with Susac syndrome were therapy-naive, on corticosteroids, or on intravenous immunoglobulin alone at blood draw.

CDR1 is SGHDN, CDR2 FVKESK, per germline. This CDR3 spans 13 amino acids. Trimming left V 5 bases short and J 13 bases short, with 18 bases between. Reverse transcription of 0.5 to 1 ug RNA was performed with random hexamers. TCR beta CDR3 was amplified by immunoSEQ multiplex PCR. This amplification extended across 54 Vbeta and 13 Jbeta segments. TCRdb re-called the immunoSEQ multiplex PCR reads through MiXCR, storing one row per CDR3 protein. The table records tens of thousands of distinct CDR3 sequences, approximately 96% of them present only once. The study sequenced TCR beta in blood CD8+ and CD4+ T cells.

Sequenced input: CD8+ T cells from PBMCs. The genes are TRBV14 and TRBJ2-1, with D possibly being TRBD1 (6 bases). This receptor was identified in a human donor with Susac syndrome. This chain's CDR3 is CASSTQSGAHQFF. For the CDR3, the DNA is TGTGCCAGCAGCACCCAATCAGGGGCCCATCAGTTCTTC.